This entry lists 8 T cell receptor beta chains sequenced from one sample in a study of blood T cells in healthy people across ages. A J-beta primer mix and a sample-barcoded 5' primer were used in a second PCR of about 7 to 12 cycles. TCRdb ran MiXCR on the 5' RACE reads and lists one entry per CDR3 protein. Here the sample spans some 700,000 distinct CDR3 sequences, 22% being singletons. The sample comprised blood. The receptors stem from a man aged 65 to 85 in good health.

This clonotype was seen only once. The V call is TRBV12-3 or TRBV12-4, the J call TRBJ2-3, with a possible D match to TRBD2 (5 bases). CDR3 size: 15 residues. V lost 0 bases and J lost 15, with 22 bases in between. The CDR3 coding sequence is TGTGCCAGCAGTTTAGCGCGAGTGGGAGCAGATATGGAATATTTT. Protein: CASSLARVGADMEYF.

This clonotype was observed a few times. The chain joins TRBV5-1 to TRBJ1-1; 9 bases are a match to TRBD1. V was pared by 0 bases and J by 4 bases, with 4 bases of the junction left unmatched. This CDR3 has 15 amino acids. CDR1 is SGHRS, CDR2 YFSETQ, per germline. The CDR3 region is CASSLGTGVRTEAFF. Here the CDR3 DNA reads TGCGCCAGCAGCTTGGGGACAGGGGTACGCACTGAAGCTTTCTTT.

CDR3 DNA: TGCGCCAGCAGCTTGGCCCCGGGACAGGACGGGGGCTACACCTTC. It encodes CASSLAPGQDGGYTF. The V call is TRBV5-1, the J call TRBJ1-2; 8 bases agree with TRBD1. The germline CDR1 and CDR2 sequences are SGHRS and YFSETQ. The CDR3 has 15 residues. Losses at the gene ends were 0 bases for V and 8 bases for J; bases not matched to a gene: 9.

This clonotype was detected a few times. In DNA, the CDR3 is TGCAGTGCTTGGCGGGAGTCTATTCTGGAGACCCAGTACTTC. Protein sequence: CSAWRESILETQYF. The chain couples TRBV20-1 to TRBJ2-5, with TRBD2 identical over 7 bases. Trimming removed 5 bases from V and 5 bases from J; junction bases left unmatched: 11. The CDR3 contains 14 residues. The germline CDR1 and CDR2 sequences are DFQATT and SNEGSKA (reference sequence).

This chain uses TRBV27 with TRBJ2-1; 13 bases agree with TRBD2. The germline V gene has CDR1 MNHEY and CDR2 SMNVEV (reference sequence). Trimming at V came to 0 bases and at J to 4 bases, leaving 3 bases not matched to a gene. CDR3 length equals 17 residues. CDR3 coding DNA: TGTGCCAGCAGTTTATCCCCGGGACTAGCGGGATACAATGAGCAGTTCTTC. This encodes CASSLSPGLAGYNEQFF.

The V and J genes are TRBV15 and TRBJ1-4, with a weak D call TRBD1 (5 bases). The CDR3 extends over 14 amino acids. Germline lookup yields CDR1 LNHNV and CDR2 YYDKDF (reference sequence). V lost 4 bases and J lost 4, with 10 bases in between. CDR3: CATSTWGGNEKLFF. In DNA, the CDR3 is TGTGCCACCAGCACGTGGGGGGGTAATGAAAAACTGTTTTTT.

The J gene is TRBJ2-4, the V gene TRBV6-5, with TRBD1 identical over 10 bases. CDR3 length: 19 amino acids. CDR1 is MNHEY and CDR2 is SVGAGI in the germline V gene. The ends lost 2 bases at V and 1 base at J; junction bases unmatched: 11. This CDR3 reads CASSYNRPGQGPAKNIQYF. The CDR3 nucleotides read TGTGCCAGCAGTTACAACCGCCCGGGACAGGGGCCGGCCAAAAACATTCAGTACTTC.

V gene TRBV21-1 combines with J gene TRBJ2-1; the table gives TRBD1 as D, unverified against the DNA. The J call may be faulty, since TRBJ2-7 better matches the DNA end. TRBV21-1 is designated a pseudogene. This CDR3 spans 15 amino acids. The CDR3 sequence is CASSKDTGPHYEQYV. DNA for the CDR3: TGTGCCAGCAGCAAAGATACGGGGCCACACTACGAGCAGTACGTC.